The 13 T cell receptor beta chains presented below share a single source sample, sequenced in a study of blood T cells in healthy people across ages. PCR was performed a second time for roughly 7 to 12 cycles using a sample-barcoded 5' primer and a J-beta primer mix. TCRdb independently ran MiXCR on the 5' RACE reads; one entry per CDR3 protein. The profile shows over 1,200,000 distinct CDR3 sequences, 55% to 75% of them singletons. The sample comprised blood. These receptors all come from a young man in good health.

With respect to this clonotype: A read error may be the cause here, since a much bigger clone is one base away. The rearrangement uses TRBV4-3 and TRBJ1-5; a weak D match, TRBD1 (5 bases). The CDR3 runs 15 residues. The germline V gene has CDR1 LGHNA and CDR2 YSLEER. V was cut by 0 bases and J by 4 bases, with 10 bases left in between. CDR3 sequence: CASSQDLGGNQPQHF. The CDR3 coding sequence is TGCGCCAGCAGCCAAGATCTGGGGGGGAATCAGCCCCAGCATTTT.

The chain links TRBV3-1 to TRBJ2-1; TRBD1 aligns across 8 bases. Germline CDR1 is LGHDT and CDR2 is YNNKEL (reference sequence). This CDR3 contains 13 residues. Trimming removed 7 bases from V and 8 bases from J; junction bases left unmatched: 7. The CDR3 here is CASNVQGDDEQFF. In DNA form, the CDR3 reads TGTGCCAGCAATGTACAGGGGGATGATGAGCAGTTCTTC.

Written as DNA, the CDR3 is TGTGCCAGCAGTTCCCAGGGGGTGGGCTACAATGAGCAGTTCTTC. Amino acid sequence: CASSSQGVGYNEQFF. The gene calls are TRBV6-2 or TRBV6-3 and TRBJ2-1, with TRBD1 matching over 7 bases. Germline-derived CDR1 and CDR2 are MNHEY and SVGEGT. With 4 bases clipped from V and 3 bases from J, the junction kept 6 bases outside the gene matches. There are 15 residues in the CDR3.

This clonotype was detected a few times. CDR3 DNA: TGTGCCAGCCCTATAGAAAGAGCCAAAAACATTCAGTACTTC. This codes for CASPIERAKNIQYF. The chain employs TRBV10-3 and TRBJ2-4; unclear D gene. The CDR3 is 14 residues long. Per the germline V gene, CDR1 is ENHRY and CDR2 is SYGVKD. The V gene lost 10 bases and the J gene lost 0 bases, with 13 bases spanning the gap.

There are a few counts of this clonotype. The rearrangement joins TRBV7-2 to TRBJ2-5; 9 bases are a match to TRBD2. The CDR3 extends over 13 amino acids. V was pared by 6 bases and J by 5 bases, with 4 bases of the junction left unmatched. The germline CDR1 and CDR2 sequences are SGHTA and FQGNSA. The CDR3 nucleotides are TGTGCCAGCAGACAAGCGGGGGGTGAGACCCAGTACTTC. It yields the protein CASRQAGGETQYF.

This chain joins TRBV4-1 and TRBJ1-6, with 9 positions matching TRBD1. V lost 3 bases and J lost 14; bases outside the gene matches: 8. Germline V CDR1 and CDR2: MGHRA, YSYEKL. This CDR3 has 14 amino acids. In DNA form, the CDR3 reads TGCGCCAGCAGCCACCGAATCTGGACAGGGGCCCTCCACTTT. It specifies CASSHRIWTGALHF.

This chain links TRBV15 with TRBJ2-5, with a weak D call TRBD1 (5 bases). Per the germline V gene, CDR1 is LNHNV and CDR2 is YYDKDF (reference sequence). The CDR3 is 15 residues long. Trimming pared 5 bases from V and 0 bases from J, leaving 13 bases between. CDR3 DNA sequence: TGTGCCACCAGCCCCCAAAGGGGAAACCAAGAGACCCAGTACTTC. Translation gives CATSPQRGNQETQYF.

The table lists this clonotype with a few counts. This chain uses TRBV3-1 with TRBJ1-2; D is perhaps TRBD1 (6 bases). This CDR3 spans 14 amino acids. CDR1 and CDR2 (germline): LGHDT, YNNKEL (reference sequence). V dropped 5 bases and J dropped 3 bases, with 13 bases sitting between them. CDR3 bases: TGTGCCAGCAGCATACGACAGGCTTACTATGGCTACACCTTC. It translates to CASSIRQAYYGYTF.

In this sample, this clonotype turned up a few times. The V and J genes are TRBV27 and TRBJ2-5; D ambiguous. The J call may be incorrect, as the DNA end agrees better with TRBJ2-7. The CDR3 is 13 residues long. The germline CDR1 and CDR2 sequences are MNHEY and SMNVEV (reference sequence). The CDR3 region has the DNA TGTGCCAGCAGTTCATCCGGCAGACACGAGCAGTACTTC. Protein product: CASSSSGRHEQYF.

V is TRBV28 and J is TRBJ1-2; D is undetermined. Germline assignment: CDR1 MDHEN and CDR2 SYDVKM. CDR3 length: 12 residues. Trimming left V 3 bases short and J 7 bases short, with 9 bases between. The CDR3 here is CASSFSRAGYTF. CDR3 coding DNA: TGTGCCAGCAGTTTCTCGAGGGCTGGCTACACCTTC.

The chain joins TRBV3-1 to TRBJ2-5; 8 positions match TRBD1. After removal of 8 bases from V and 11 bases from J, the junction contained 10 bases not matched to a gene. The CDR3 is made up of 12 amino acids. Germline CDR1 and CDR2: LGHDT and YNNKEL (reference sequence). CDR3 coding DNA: TGTGCCAGCGGTCGGACAGGGAATGAGCAGTACTTC. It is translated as CASGRTGNEQYF.

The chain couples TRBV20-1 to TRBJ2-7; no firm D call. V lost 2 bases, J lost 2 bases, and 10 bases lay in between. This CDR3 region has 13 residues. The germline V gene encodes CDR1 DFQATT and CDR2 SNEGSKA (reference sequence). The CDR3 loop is CSARSRRPYEQYF. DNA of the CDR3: TGCAGTGCTAGAAGTCGCAGACCCTACGAGCAGTACTTC.

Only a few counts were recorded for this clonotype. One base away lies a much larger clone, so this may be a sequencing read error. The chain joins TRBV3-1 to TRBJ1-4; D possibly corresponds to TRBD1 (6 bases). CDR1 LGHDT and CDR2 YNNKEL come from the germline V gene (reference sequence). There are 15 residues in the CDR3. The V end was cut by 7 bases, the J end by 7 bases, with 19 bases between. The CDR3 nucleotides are TGTGCCAGCAAGTTTGCGACAGGAGACATTGAAAAACTGTTTTTT. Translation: CASKFATGDIEKLFF.